This entry lists 13 T cell receptor beta chains sequenced from one sample in a study of cytomegalovirus exposure and HLA in healthy donors (TCRdb year 2017). Receptor libraries were prepared by the immunoSEQ multiplex PCR assay. For the multiplex PCR, a mixture combining 60 forward primers for TCR Vbeta segments and 13 reverse primers for TCR Jbeta segments was used. Entries here come from immuneACCESS through TCRdb and include only in-frame sequences with V and J called. Some clones fail to appear in such tables; in the studies checked, an unresolved V gene covers under half of the shortfall, and the cause of the remainder is unknown. The table for this sample shows some 53,000 clones. The ten biggest clones cover about 12% of the sample. The source material was PBMCs. These receptors all stem from a woman aged 55-69 years in good health and CMV-seropositive.

V and J are TRBV5-1 and TRBJ1-6, with unresolved D. CDR3 size: 16 residues. Germline V gene lookup returns CDR1 SGHRS and CDR2 YFSETQ. Trimming removed 0 bases from V and 14 bases from J, with 21 bases in between. The CDR3 nucleotides read TGCGCCAGCAGCTTGGATCAGTCGATGACCGCCGGGACCCTCCACTTT. Residues: CASSLDQSMTAGTLHF.

This rearrangement joins TRBV7-9 to TRBJ1-5; D not resolved. V lost 2 bases to trimming and J lost 5 bases, with 7 bases between them. Germline V gives CDR1 SEHNR, CDR2 FQNEAQ (reference sequence). The CDR3 spans 13 residues. CDR3 in amino acids: CASSLNSYQPQHF. DNA for the CDR3: TGTGCCAGCAGCTTAAACAGCTATCAGCCCCAGCATTTT.

The genes are TRBV7-9 and TRBJ2-7; D may be TRBD2 (5 bases). CDR1 and CDR2 from the germline V gene are SEHNR and FQNEAQ (reference sequence). V was cut by 8 bases and J by 6 bases, with 14 bases left in between. The CDR3 consists of 12 residues. CDR3 residues: CASGGSASEQYF. The CDR3 region has the DNA TGTGCCAGCGGAGGTAGCGCTTCCGAGCAGTACTTC.

The rearrangement links TRBV5-1 to TRBJ1-2; D uncertain. This CDR3 comprises 13 residues. V was pared by 3 bases and J by 8 bases, with 14 bases between. The germline V gene encodes CDR1 SGHRS and CDR2 YFSETQ. As DNA, the CDR3 is TGCGCCAGCAGCTCCCCGACAACTGTCGGCTACACCTTC. Translating gives CASSSPTTVGYTF.

The chain uses TRBV29-1 and TRBJ2-1; D gene unclear. V lost 4 bases and J 9 bases, leaving 4 bases between the germline ends. The CDR3 has 9 residues. Germline loops: CDR1 SQVTM, CDR2 ANQGSEA. CDR3 DNA sequence: TGCAGCGTTGCCCGTGAGCAGTTCTTC. This sequence encodes CSVAREQFF.

The rearrangement links TRBV18 to TRBJ1-5; D is undetermined. In germline, CDR1 is KGHSH, CDR2 LQKENI. V was trimmed by 3 bases and J by 0 bases, leaving 9 bases between them. The CDR3 runs 15 residues. Here the CDR3 DNA reads TGTGCCAGCTCACCCTCGGGGTCTAGCAATCAGCCCCAGCATTTT. Amino acid sequence: CASSPSGSSNQPQHF. Combining the CDR3 with reference TRBV18 and TRBJ1-5 gives the whole variable domain NAGVMQNPRHLVRRRGQEARLRCSPMKGHSHVYWYRQLPEEGLKFMVYLQKENIIDESGMPKERFSAEFPKEGPSILRIQQVVRGDSAAYFCASSPSGSSNQPQHFGDGTRLSIL.

The chain couples TRBV6-1 to TRBJ1-2, with 7 positions matching TRBD1. CDR1 is MNHNS and CDR2 is SASEGT in the germline V gene. V was clipped by 8 bases and J by 0 bases; unmatched bases: 9. CDR3 length: 15 amino acids. CDR3 sequence (DNA): TGTGCCAGCCGATCCCGGGACAGAACTAACTATGGCTACACCTTC. Protein: CASRSRDRTNYGYTF.

This rearrangement joins TRBV4-1 to TRBJ2-3; tentative D call: TRBD1 (6 bases). The length of the CDR3 is 13 residues. Trimming removed 0 bases at V and 8 bases at J, with 9 bases between. The V gene's germline CDR1 is MGHRA and CDR2 YSYEKL. This chain's CDR3 is CASSQDGQRTQYF. Here the CDR3 DNA reads TGCGCCAGCAGCCAAGATGGACAGCGTACGCAGTATTTT.

This chain joins TRBV10-3 and TRBJ1-5; TRBD1 might be the D (5 bases). This CDR3 is 16 amino acids long. Trimming shortened V by 2 bases and J by 2 bases, and 13 bases separated the two germline ends. In germline, CDR1 is ENHRY, CDR2 SYGVKD. The CDR3: CAISERSGGGNQPQHF. CDR3 nucleotides: TGTGCCATCAGTGAGCGGTCAGGAGGGGGCAATCAGCCCCAGCATTTT.

Here the CDR3 DNA reads TGTGCCAGCAGTGCGGCAGGGGGCCGACAAGAGACCCAGTACTTC. Translated, it gives CASSAAGGRQETQYF. The chain recombines TRBV2 with TRBJ2-5; 8 bases are shared with TRBD1. V trimming: 4 bases; J trimming: 2 bases; junction bases outside the gene matches: 6. Germline lookup yields CDR1 SNHLY and CDR2 FYNNEI. The CDR3 is 15 residues long.

The chain joins TRBV5-1 to TRBJ1-4; D perhaps matches TRBD1 (5 bases). This CDR3 has 16 residues. V was cut by 4 bases and J by 5 bases, with 18 bases left in between. Germline-derived CDR1 and CDR2 are SGHRS and YFSETQ. The CDR3 is CASSLNSEGRNEKLFF. The CDR3 DNA is TGCGCCAGCAGCCTAAATTCGGAGGGGCGGAATGAAAAACTGTTTTTT.

This chain uses TRBV5-1 with TRBJ2-1, with 7 positions matching TRBD2. Per the germline V gene, CDR1 is SGHRS and CDR2 is YFSETQ. This CDR3 is 15 amino acids long. V was clipped by 0 bases and J by 4 bases; unmatched bases: 4. The CDR3 sequence is CASSLDNGGYNEQFF. Here the CDR3 DNA reads TGCGCCAGCAGCTTGGATAACGGGGGGTACAATGAGCAGTTCTTC.

The chain combines TRBV11-2 with TRBJ1-5; no clear D gene. CDR3 length: 15 amino acids. Germline assignment: CDR1 SGHAT and CDR2 FQNNGV. V was clipped by 5 bases and J by 3 bases, with 14 bases between them. This chain's CDR3 is CASSPREGPNQPQHF. CDR3 bases: TGTGCCAGCAGCCCCCGGGAGGGCCCCAATCAGCCCCAGCATTTT.